The present TCR beta chain was sequenced within a study of radiation and T cells in renal cell carcinoma. General observations from the study: Top tumor clonotypes rose in blood 2 weeks post-radiation, then contracted.

Produced via immunoSEQ multiplex PCR; TCRdb's table is partial and in-frame only. The sample lists tens of thousands of clones; 65% to 90% were seen once. A word on this clone: Its specificity is not known.

Time point meaning: blood 2 weeks post-SBRT. Treatment here: 15 Gy SBRT to primary tumor, nephrectomy 4 weeks later. Blood was sampled at baseline, 2 weeks and 4 weeks after SBRT. Clear cell pathology was present in this patient's renal cell carcinoma. The CDR3 loop spans 14 amino acids. With V trimmed by 11 bases and J by 5 bases, 10 bases remained unmatched. The germline CDR1 and CDR2 sequences are LGHNA and YSLEER. The chain joins TRBV4-3 to TRBJ2-7, with 12 nucleotides matching TRBD1. The sequence was obtained from a woman aged 50 to 60 with renal cell carcinoma. Here the sequenced sample was blood, taken from a patient whose treatment included radiotherapy and nephrectomy. The DNA for the CDR3 is TGCGCCTCCCCCGGGACAGGGGGCATCGACGAGCAGTACTTC. Translated, it gives CASPGTGGIDEQYF.